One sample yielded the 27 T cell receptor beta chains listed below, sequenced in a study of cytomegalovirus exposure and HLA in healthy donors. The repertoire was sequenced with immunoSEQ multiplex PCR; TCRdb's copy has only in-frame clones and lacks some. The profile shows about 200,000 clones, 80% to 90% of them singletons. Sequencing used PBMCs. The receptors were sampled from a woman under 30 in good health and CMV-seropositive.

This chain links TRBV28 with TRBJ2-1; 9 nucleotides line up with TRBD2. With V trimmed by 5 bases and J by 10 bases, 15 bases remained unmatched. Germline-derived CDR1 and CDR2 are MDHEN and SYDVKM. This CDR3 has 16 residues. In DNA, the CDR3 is TGTGCCAGCAGTCCCGGGGGTAGCGGGAGCCTAGGAGAGCAGTTCTTC. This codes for CASSPGGSGSLGEQFF.

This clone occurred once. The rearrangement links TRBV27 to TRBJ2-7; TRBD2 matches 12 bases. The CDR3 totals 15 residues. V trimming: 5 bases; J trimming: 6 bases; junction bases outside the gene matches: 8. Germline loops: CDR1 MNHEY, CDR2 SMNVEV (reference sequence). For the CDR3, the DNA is TGTGCCAGCAGTCCCGCGACTAGCGGGAGTCTCGAGCAGTACTTC. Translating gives CASSPATSGSLEQYF.

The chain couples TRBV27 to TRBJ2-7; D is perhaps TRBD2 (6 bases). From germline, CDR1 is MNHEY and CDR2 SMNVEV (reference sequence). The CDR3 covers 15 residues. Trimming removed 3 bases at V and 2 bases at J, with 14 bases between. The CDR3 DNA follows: TGTGCCAGCAGTTTTCAGAGCGGGCTTGCCTACGAGCAGTACTTC. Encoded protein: CASSFQSGLAYEQYF.

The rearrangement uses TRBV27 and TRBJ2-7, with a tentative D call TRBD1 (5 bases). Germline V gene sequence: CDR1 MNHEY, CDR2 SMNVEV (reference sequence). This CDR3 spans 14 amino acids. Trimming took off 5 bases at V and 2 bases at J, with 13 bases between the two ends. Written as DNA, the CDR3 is TGTGCCAGCAGTATCAGGGTGAGGACCTACGAGCAGTACTTC. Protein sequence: CASSIRVRTYEQYF.

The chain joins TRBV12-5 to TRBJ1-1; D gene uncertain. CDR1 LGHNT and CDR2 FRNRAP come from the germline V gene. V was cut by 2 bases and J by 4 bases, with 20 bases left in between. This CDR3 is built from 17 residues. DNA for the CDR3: TGTGCTAGTGGTTTGAGAGGTGAGGAACGGATCGGCACTGAAGCTTTCTTT. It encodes CASGLRGEERIGTEAFF.

CDR3 sequence: CASSSPLGTSGMGSSYNEQFF. The DNA for the CDR3 is TGTGCCAGCAGCTCCCCCCTCGGGACTAGCGGGATGGGAAGCTCCTACAATGAGCAGTTCTTC. This chain joins TRBV9 and TRBJ2-1; 13 nucleotides line up with TRBD2. The ends lost 4 bases at V and 0 bases at J; junction bases unmatched: 16. CDR3 length: 21 amino acids. CDR1 and CDR2 from the germline V gene are SGDLS and YYNGEE.

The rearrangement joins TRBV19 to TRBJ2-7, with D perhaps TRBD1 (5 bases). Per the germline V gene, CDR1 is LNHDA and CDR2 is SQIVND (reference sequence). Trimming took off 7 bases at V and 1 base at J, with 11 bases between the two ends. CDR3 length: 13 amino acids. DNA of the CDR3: TGTGCCAGTATTTGGCAGGGATCCTACGAGCAGTACTTC. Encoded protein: CASIWQGSYEQYF.

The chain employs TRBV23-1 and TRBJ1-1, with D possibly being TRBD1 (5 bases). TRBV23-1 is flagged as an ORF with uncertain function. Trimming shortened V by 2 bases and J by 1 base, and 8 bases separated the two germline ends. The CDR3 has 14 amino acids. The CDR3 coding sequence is TGCGCCAGCAGTCAAATAGGGGAGAACACTGAAGCTTTCTTT. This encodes CASSQIGENTEAFF.

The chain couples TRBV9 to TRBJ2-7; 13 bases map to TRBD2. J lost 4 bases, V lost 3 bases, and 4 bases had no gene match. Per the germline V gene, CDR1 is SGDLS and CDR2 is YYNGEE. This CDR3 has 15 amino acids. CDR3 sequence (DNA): TGTGCCAGCAGCGGAGGGACTAGCGGGATTTACGAGCAGTACTTC. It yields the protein CASSGGTSGIYEQYF.

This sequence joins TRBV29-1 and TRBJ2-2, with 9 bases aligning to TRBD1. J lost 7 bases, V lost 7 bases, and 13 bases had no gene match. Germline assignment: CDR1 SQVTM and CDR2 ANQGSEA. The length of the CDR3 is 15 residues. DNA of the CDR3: TGCAGCGCCCTTGCCGGGACAGGGTTTGGCGGGGAGCTGTTTTTT. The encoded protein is CSALAGTGFGGELFF.

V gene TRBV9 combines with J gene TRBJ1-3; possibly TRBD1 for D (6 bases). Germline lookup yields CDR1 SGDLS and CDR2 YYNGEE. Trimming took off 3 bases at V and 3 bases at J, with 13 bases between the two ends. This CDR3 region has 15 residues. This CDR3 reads CASSASQGGGNTIYF. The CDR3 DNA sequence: TGTGCCAGCAGCGCGTCACAGGGTGGTGGAAACACCATATATTTT. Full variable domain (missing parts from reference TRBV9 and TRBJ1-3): DSGVTQTPKHLITATGQRVTLRCSPRSGDLSVYWYQQSLDQGLQFLIQYYNGEERAKGNILERFSAQQFPDLHSELNLSSLELGDSALYFCASSASQGGGNTIYFGEGSWLTVV.

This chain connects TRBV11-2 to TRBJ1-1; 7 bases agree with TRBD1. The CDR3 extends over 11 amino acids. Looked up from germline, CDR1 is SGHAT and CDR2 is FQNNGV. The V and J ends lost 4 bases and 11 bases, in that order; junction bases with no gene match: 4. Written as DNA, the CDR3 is TGTGCCAGCAGCTCAACAGGGGATGCTTTCTTT. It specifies CASSSTGDAFF.

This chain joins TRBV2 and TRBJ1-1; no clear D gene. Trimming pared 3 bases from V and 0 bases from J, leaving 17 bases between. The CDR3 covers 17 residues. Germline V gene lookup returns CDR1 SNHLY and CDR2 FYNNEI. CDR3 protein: CASSDVDTVTMNTEAFF. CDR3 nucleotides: TGTGCCAGCAGTGACGTGGATACAGTCACCATGAACACTGAAGCTTTCTTT.

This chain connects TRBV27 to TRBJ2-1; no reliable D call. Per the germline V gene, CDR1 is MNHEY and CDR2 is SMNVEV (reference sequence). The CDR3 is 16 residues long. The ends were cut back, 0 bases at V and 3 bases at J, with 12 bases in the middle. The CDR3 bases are TGTGCCAGCAGTTTATCGGTCGTCACAAGCTACAATGAGCAGTTCTTC. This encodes CASSLSVVTSYNEQFF.

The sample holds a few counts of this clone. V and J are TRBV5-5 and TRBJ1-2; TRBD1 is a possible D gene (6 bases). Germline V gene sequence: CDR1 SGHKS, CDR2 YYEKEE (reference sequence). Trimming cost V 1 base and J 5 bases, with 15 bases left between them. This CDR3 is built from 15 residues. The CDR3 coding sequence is TGTGCCAGCAGCTTGTCCGGGACAACCATTTATGGCTACACCTTC. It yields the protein CASSLSGTTIYGYTF.

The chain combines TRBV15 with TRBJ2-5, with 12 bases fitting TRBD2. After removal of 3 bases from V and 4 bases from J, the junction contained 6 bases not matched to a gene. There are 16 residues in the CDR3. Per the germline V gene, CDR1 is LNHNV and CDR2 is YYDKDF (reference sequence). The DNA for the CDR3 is TGTGCCACCAGCAGCGGACTAGCGGGGACCGGAGAGACCCAGTACTTC. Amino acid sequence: CATSSGLAGTGETQYF.

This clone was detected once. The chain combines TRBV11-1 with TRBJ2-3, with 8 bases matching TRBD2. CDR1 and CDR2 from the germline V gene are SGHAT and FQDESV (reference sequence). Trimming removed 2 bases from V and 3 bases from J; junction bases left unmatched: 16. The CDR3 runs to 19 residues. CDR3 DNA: TGTGCCAGCAGCTTACCAACGAATGCAAGCGGGAGTGGTACAGATACGCAGTATTTT. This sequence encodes CASSLPTNASGSGTDTQYF.

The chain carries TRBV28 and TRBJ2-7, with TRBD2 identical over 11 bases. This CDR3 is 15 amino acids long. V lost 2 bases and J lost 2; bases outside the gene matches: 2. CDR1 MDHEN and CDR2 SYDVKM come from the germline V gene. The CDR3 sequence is CASSLALAGAYEQYF. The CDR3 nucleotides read TGTGCCAGCAGTTTAGCACTAGCGGGAGCCTACGAGCAGTACTTC.

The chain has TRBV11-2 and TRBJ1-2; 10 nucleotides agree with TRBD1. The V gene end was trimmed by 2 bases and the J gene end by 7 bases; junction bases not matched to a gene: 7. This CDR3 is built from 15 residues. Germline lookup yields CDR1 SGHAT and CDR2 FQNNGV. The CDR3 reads CASSLLRQGALGYTF. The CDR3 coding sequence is TGTGCCAGCAGCTTACTCCGACAGGGGGCGCTTGGCTACACCTTC.

In nucleotides, the CDR3 is TGTGCCAGCAGTTTAGACATCCCCCCGGTCCCCCAGCATTTT. As protein: CASSLDIPPVPQHF. The chain combines TRBV28 with TRBJ1-5; D remains ambiguous. Germline V gene data show CDR1 as MDHEN and CDR2 as SYDVKM. The CDR3 spans 14 residues. Trimming left V 2 bases short and J 10 bases short, with 15 bases between.

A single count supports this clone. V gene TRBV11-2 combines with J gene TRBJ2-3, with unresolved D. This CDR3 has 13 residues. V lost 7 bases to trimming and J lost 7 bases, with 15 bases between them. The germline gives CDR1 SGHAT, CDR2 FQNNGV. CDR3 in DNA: TGTGCCAGCAAACCCCTAGAGAGAAATACGCAGTATTTT. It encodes CASKPLERNTQYF.

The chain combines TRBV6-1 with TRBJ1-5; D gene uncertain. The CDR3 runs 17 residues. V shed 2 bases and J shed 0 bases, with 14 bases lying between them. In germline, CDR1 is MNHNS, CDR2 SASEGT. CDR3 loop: CASSEITADYSNQPQHF. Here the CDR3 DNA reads TGTGCCAGCAGTGAAATTACGGCAGACTATAGCAATCAGCCCCAGCATTTT.

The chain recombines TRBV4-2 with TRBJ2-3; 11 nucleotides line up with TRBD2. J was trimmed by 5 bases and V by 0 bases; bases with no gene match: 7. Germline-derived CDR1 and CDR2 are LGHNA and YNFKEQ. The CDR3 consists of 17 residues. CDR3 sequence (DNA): TGTGCCAGCAGCCAAGAACTAGCGGGAGTTTTCGGAGATACGCAGTATTTT. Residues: CASSQELAGVFGDTQYF.

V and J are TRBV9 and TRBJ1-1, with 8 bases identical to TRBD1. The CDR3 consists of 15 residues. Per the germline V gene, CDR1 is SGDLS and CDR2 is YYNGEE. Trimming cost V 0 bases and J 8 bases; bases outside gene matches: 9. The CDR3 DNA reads TGTGCCAGCAGCGTAGAAGCCCAGGGGGCGAGGGAAGCTTTCTTT. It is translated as CASSVEAQGAREAFF.

The DNA for the CDR3 is TGTGCCAGCAGCCCCCGAGAGAACGACGAGCAGTACTTC. Protein product: CASSPRENDEQYF. The genes are TRBV28 and TRBJ2-7; D ambiguous. Trimming removed 6 bases from V and 5 bases from J, with 14 bases in between. The germline V gene encodes CDR1 MDHEN and CDR2 SYDVKM. The CDR3 covers 13 residues.

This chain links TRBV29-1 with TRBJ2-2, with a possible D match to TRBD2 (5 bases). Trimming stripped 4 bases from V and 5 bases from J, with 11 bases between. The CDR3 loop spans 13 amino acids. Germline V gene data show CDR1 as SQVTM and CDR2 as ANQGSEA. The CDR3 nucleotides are TGCAGCGTTGCAGCGGTGAATACCGGGGAGCTGTTTTTT. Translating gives CSVAAVNTGELFF.

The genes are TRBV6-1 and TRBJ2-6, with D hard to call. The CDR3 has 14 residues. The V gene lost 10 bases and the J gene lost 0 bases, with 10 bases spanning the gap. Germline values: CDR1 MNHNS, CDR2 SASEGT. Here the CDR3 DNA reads TGTGCCACACTCCCAATCTCTGGGGCCAACGTCCTGACTTTC. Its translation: CATLPISGANVLTF.